The 6 T cell receptor beta chains listed next were all sequenced from one sample in a study of cytomegalovirus exposure and HLA in healthy donors. TCRdb's copy holds only in-frame clones and misses some; the assay was immunoSEQ multiplex PCR. The sample consists of 200,000 or so clones, 65% to 90% of them appearing once. The sequenced sample was PBMCs. The receptors stem from a woman under 40 in good health and CMV-seropositive.

For this clone: At one end, the junction sequence differs from germline, possibly due to a read error. V is TRBV7-7 and J is TRBJ2-3, with 14 bases identical to TRBD2. Germline values: CDR1 SSHAT, CDR2 FNYEAQ (reference sequence). CDR3 size: 16 residues. CDR3 coding DNA: TGTGCTAGCAGCCGGGGACTAGCGGGAGCAGCGGATACGCAGTATTTT. Protein product: CASSRGLAGAADTQYF.

CDR3 amino acids: CASSLGPQGPPDTQYF. DNA for the CDR3: TGTGCCAGCAGCTTAGGGCCGCAGGGCCCCCCAGATACGCAGTATTTT. This rearrangement joins TRBV7-9 to TRBJ2-3, with D perhaps matching TRBD1 (5 bases). Germline loops: CDR1 SEHNR, CDR2 FQNEAQ (reference sequence). Trimming left V 1 base short and J 4 bases short, with 15 bases between. The CDR3 consists of 16 residues.

This chain connects TRBV7-8 to TRBJ2-3; 12 nucleotides agree with TRBD2. The CDR3 contains 15 residues. CDR1 is SGHVS, CDR2 FQNEAQ, per germline. V gave up 6 bases and J gave up 3 bases; unmatched junction bases: 4. The CDR3 DNA is TGTGCCAGCAGTTCTAGCGGGAGGGTTACAGATACGCAGTATTTT. Its translation: CASSSSGRVTDTQYF.

V is TRBV5-1 and J is TRBJ2-1; TRBD1 matches 7 bases. Germline CDR1 SGHRS, CDR2 YFSETQ. This CDR3 is 17 amino acids long. With V trimmed by 1 base and J by 8 bases, 15 bases remained unmatched. The CDR3 sequence is CASSLSTGAIFVDEQFF. DNA for the CDR3: TGCGCCAGCAGCTTGTCTACAGGGGCGATCTTTGTCGATGAGCAGTTCTTC.

In this sample, this clone turned up once. The V call is TRBV11-3, the J call TRBJ1-1; TRBD1 aligns across 10 bases. The V and J ends lost 0 bases and 4 bases, in that order; junction bases with no gene match: 5. The CDR3 is 16 residues long. CDR1 SGHNT and CDR2 YENEEA come from the germline V gene. The CDR3 DNA sequence: TGTGCCAGCAGCTTAGATCGGGACAGGGGACGCACTGAAGCTTTCTTT. Translated, it gives CASSLDRDRGRTEAFF.

The V and J genes are TRBV7-9 and TRBJ2-5, with D unresolved. The CDR3 is made up of 14 amino acids. CDR1 is SEHNR, CDR2 FQNEAQ, per germline (reference sequence). Trimming shortened V by 7 bases and J by 3 bases, and 15 bases separated the two germline ends. For the CDR3, the DNA is TGTGCCAGCACTCGCCGAGAGAAAGAAGAGACCCAGTACTTC. Protein: CASTRREKEETQYF.